This is a list of T cell receptor beta chains from one sample in a study of shared clonotypes between healthy human individuals. TCRdb's table, derived via immunoSEQ multiplex PCR, lists solely in-frame clones and lacks some. The sample has 1.4 million to 1.5 million clones, roughly 96% seen once; the top ten hold roughly 1.2%. Sequenced sample: naive CD4+ T cells sorted from blood. These receptors all stem from a man between 25 and 39 years old in good health. The conserved cysteine and the conserved F or W are not part of the CDR3 here. Fields, in order: CDR3 length, V gene, J gene, CDR3 protein.

length: 12; V: TRBV28; J: TRBJ2-7; CDR3: ASSSSGQGYEQY
length: 10; V: TRBV29-1; J: TRBJ2-5; CDR3: SVGRYQETQY
length: 14; V: TRBV11-2; J: TRBJ2-1; CDR3: ASSTYRDRSYNEQF
length: 12; V: TRBV9; J: TRBJ1-3; CDR3: ASSVVESGNTIY
length: 11; V: TRBV7-6; J: TRBJ2-5; CDR3: ASSFNSQGTQY
length: 13; V: TRBV10-1; J: TRBJ2-6; CDR3: ASSDPYSGANVLT
length: 17; V: TRBV4-2; J: TRBJ2-5; CDR3: ASSQAWARDRANQETQY
length: 15; V: TRBV4-3; J: TRBJ1-3; CDR3: ASSQDAFRPSGNTIY
length: 11; V: TRBV30; J: TRBJ1-2; CDR3: AWSALSNYGYT
length: 15; V: TRBV5-4; J: TRBJ1-2; CDR3: ASSQLTLRTVNYGYT
length: 10; V: TRBV11-2; J: TRBJ2-1; CDR3: ASSSQGYEQF
length: 11; V: TRBV10-1; J: TRBJ2-1; CDR3: ASSATGGNEQF
length: 12; V: TRBV2; J: TRBJ1-4; CDR3: ASSEKRGYEKLF
length: 10; V: TRBV5-1; J: TRBJ2-5; CDR3: ASSLGQETQY
length: 16; V: TRBV7-2; J: TRBJ2-6; CDR3: ASNIYPLRGEGANVLT
length: 12; V: TRBV2; J: TRBJ1-4; CDR3: ASTSGATNEKLF
length: 10; V: TRBV14; J: TRBJ2-4; CDR3: ASSQPFNIQY
length: 12; V: TRBV18; J: TRBJ1-1; CDR3: ASSPPLMNTEAF
length: 12; V: TRBV27; J: TRBJ2-1; CDR3: ASSWGGIENEQF
length: 13; V: TRBV2; J: TRBJ1-4; CDR3: ASKHRVGANEKLF
length: 11; V: TRBV7-2; J: TRBJ2-3; CDR3: ASTPPNTDTQY
length: 12; V: TRBV6-1; J: TRBJ1-1; CDR3: ASGGRERNTEAF
length: 11; V: TRBV2; J: TRBJ2-1; CDR3: ASRGVAGLWQF
length: 12; V: TRBV4-1; J: TRBJ2-7; CDR3: ASSQVGQQYEQY
length: 9; V: TRBV11-2; J: TRBJ2-1; CDR3: ASSPPGGQF
length: 9; V: TRBV6-8; J: TRBJ2-7; CDR3: ASATVSEQY
length: 12; V: TRBV6-1; J: TRBJ2-3; CDR3: ASSDRGVRNTQY
length: 11; V: TRBV14; J: TRBJ2-3; CDR3: ASSHISADTQY